These 31 T cell receptor beta chains were all obtained from the same sample, sequenced in a study of blood T cell repertoires in COVID-19. Using immunoSEQ multiplex PCR, the repertoire was profiled, and TCRdb retains in-frame clones only, with some absent. The sample has approximately 340,000 clones, approximately 91% seen once. Sequenced input: PBMCs or T cells enriched from blood (not recorded which). The receptors here all came from a woman in her thirties or forties who had been exposed to COVID-19.

The genes are TRBV2 and TRBJ1-3, with a weak D call TRBD1 (6 bases). V was clipped by 4 bases and J by 3 bases, with 10 bases between them. CDR1 is SNHLY and CDR2 is FYNNEI in the germline V gene. The CDR3 runs 14 residues. The CDR3 DNA reads TGTGCCAGCAGTGGAAACAGGGTTGGAAACACCATATATTTT. Translation gives CASSGNRVGNTIYF.

The chain uses TRBV30 and TRBJ1-5, with D tentatively TRBD1 (5 bases). The CDR3 has 13 amino acids. Trimming cost V 8 bases and J 7 bases, with 18 bases left between them. Germline V gives CDR1 GTSNPN, CDR2 SVGIG (reference sequence). CDR3: CAHSAFGGQPQHF. The DNA for the CDR3 is TGTGCCCATTCTGCGTTTGGGGGGCAGCCCCAGCATTTT.

The chain is built from TRBV7-8 and TRBJ1-2; D may be TRBD1 (5 bases). Germline V gives CDR1 SGHVS, CDR2 FQNEAQ. The CDR3 consists of 14 residues. V lost 5 bases, J lost 3 bases, and 13 bases lay in between. The CDR3 sequence is CASSIRGGDYGYTF. The CDR3 region has the DNA TGTGCCAGCAGCATTAGGGGAGGGGACTATGGCTACACCTTC. The whole variable domain, filled in from reference TRBV7-8 and TRBJ1-2, reads GAGVSQSPRYKVAKRGQDVALRCDPISGHVSLFWYQQALGQGPEFLTYFQNEAQLDKSGLPSDRFFAERPEGSVSTLKIQRTQQEDSAVYLCASSIRGGDYGYTFGSGTRLTVV.

The chain combines TRBV28 with TRBJ1-2; no definite D call. There are 14 residues in the CDR3. Per germline, CDR1 MDHEN and CDR2 SYDVKM. Trimming pared 6 bases from V and 4 bases from J, leaving 15 bases between. For the CDR3, the DNA is TGTGCCAGCAGCCTAACGGGTACGACCTATGGCTACACCTTC. Translation: CASSLTGTTYGYTF.

V is TRBV2 and J is TRBJ1-3; D not resolved. V was trimmed by 8 bases and J by 0 bases, leaving 8 bases between them. Germline V gene sequence: CDR1 SNHLY, CDR2 FYNNEI. The CDR3 sequence is 13 residues long. The CDR3 reads CASVLSSGNTIYF. CDR3 sequence (DNA): TGTGCCAGCGTGTTATCCTCTGGAAACACCATATATTTT. Drawing the rest from reference TRBV2 and TRBJ1-3, the complete variable domain is EPEVTQTPSHQVTQMGQEVILRCVPISNHLYFYWYRQILGQKVEFLVSFYNNEISEKSEIFDDQFSVERPDGSNFTLKIRSTKLEDSAMYFCASVLSSGNTIYFGEGSWLTVV.

The V and J genes are TRBV3-1 (or the pseudogene TRBV3-2) and TRBJ2-1; weak D call: TRBD2 (6 bases). Trimming shortened V by 8 bases and J by 10 bases, and 18 bases separated the two germline ends. Germline CDR1 reads LGHDT; CDR2 reads YNNKEL (reference sequence). This CDR3 region has 13 residues. DNA for the CDR3: TGTGCCAGCTGTGGACTAACGGGGGACGAGCAGTTCTTC. Protein sequence: CASCGLTGDEQFF.

V and J are TRBV27 and TRBJ2-7, with D perhaps matching TRBD2 (5 bases). From germline, CDR1 is MNHEY and CDR2 SMNVEV (reference sequence). V lost 2 bases and J lost 3, with 14 bases in between. CDR3 length: 15 amino acids. The CDR3 DNA sequence: TGTGCCAGCAGTTTAGCGGCGGGCAGAAACTACGAGCAGTACTTC. Protein product: CASSLAAGRNYEQYF.

This chain uses TRBV7-2 with TRBJ1-1; possible D gene TRBD1, 5 bases. Germline V gene sequence: CDR1 SGHTA, CDR2 FQGNSA. V lost 2 bases and J 2 bases, leaving 12 bases between the germline ends. This CDR3 region has 15 residues. This CDR3 reads CASSLTGTDNTEAFF. CDR3 DNA: TGTGCCAGCAGCTTAACCGGGACTGACAACACTGAAGCTTTCTTT.

The gene calls are TRBV7-8 and TRBJ1-2; D unresolved. The CDR3 is 14 amino acids. The germline gives CDR1 SGHVS, CDR2 FQNEAQ. V dropped 1 base and J dropped 0 bases, with 6 bases sitting between them. The CDR3 bases are TGTGCCAGCAGCTTAGGAGGGCCTAACTATGGCTACACCTTC. This encodes CASSLGGPNYGYTF.

This chain connects TRBV29-1 to TRBJ2-5; TRBD2 agrees at 9 bases. V shed 7 bases and J 2 bases; nucleotides not matched to a gene: 14. Per germline, CDR1 SQVTM and CDR2 ANQGSEA. The CDR3 is made up of 16 amino acids. The CDR3 sequence: CSAQRGVPTKQETQYF. The CDR3 bases are TGCAGCGCTCAGCGGGGGGTCCCTACTAAGCAAGAGACCCAGTACTTC.

This sequence joins TRBV6-6 and TRBJ2-1; D is perhaps TRBD2 (5 bases). V was trimmed by 3 bases and J by 6 bases, leaving 15 bases between them. This CDR3 comprises 15 residues. The germline gives CDR1 MNHNY, CDR2 SVGAGI (reference sequence). The CDR3 loop is CASSYGSADSNEQFF. CDR3 coding DNA: TGTGCCAGCAGTTATGGGTCCGCGGACTCCAATGAGCAGTTCTTC.

The chain has TRBV30 and TRBJ2-1; 8 nucleotides agree with TRBD2. The V gene end was trimmed by 1 base and the J gene end by 9 bases; junction bases not matched to a gene: 11. The germline V gene has CDR1 GTSNPN and CDR2 SVGIG (reference sequence). The CDR3 sequence is 15 residues long. CDR3 bases: TGTGCCTGGAGTGAAGCGGGAGCCGTCTACGGTGAGCAGTTCTTC. Translation gives CAWSEAGAVYGEQFF.

The chain is built from TRBV19 and TRBJ2-1; 13 bases are shared with TRBD2. The CDR3 contains 17 residues. Unmatched junction bases numbered 5, after V lost 3 bases and J lost 3 bases. CDR1 and CDR2 (germline): LNHDA, SQIVND (reference sequence). The CDR3 DNA reads TGTGCCAGTAGTATCAGGACTAGCGGGAGACTCTACAATGAGCAGTTCTTC. Its translation: CASSIRTSGRLYNEQFF.

V is TRBV19 and J is TRBJ1-3; D is unresolved. Trimming removed 7 bases from V and 0 bases from J, with 16 bases in between. Germline V gene sequence: CDR1 LNHDA, CDR2 SQIVND (reference sequence). The length of the CDR3 is 16 residues. This CDR3 is CASNLGVPSSGNTIYF. CDR3 coding DNA: TGTGCCAGTAACCTCGGGGTCCCGAGCTCTGGAAACACCATATATTTT.

The CDR3 is CAVTAGLRTEAFF. CDR3 DNA: TGTGCCGTCACGGCGGGGCTACGGACTGAAGCTTTCTTT. The V gene is TRBV6-6, the J gene TRBJ1-1, with D perhaps TRBD1 (5 bases). The germline V gene encodes CDR1 MNHNY and CDR2 SVGAGI (reference sequence). V shed 11 bases and J shed 5 bases, with 18 bases lying between them. The CDR3 contains 13 residues.

The chain is built from TRBV4-3 and TRBJ1-2, with D unclear. Trimming removed 0 bases at V and 4 bases at J, with 6 bases between. This CDR3 is built from 13 residues. Germline V gene sequence: CDR1 LGHNA, CDR2 YSLEER. This CDR3 is CASSQDLFYGYTF. The CDR3 coding sequence is TGCGCCAGCAGCCAAGATCTTTTCTATGGCTACACCTTC.

The V gene is TRBV13, the J gene TRBJ1-1; D gene unclear. Germline values: CDR1 PRHDT, CDR2 FYEKMQ (reference sequence). V lost 3 bases and J lost 0, with 8 bases in between. The CDR3 is 14 residues long. CDR3 DNA: TGTGCCAGCAGCTTGGGCCAGCTGAACACTGAAGCTTTCTTT. Protein product: CASSLGQLNTEAFF.

V and J are TRBV5-5 and TRBJ1-1; the D is unclear. Germline V gene sequence: CDR1 SGHKS, CDR2 YYEKEE (reference sequence). The CDR3 is made up of 15 amino acids. The V end was cut by 5 bases, the J end by 1 base, with 15 bases between. The chain's CDR3 is CASRSGLDPNTEAFF. Written as DNA, the CDR3 is TGTGCCAGCAGATCCGGACTAGATCCGAACACTGAAGCTTTCTTT.

The genes are TRBV29-1 and TRBJ1-2; tentatively, D is TRBD1 (5 bases). V lost 3 bases and J 5 bases, leaving 13 bases between the germline ends. The CDR3 is 13 amino acids. Germline CDR1 is SQVTM and CDR2 is ANQGSEA. The CDR3 DNA sequence: TGCAGCGTTGAGAGACAGAGTTCTTATGGCTACACCTTC. Encoded protein: CSVERQSSYGYTF.

The J gene is TRBJ2-1, the V gene TRBV2; 7 nucleotides line up with TRBD2. This CDR3 spans 14 amino acids. The V and J ends lost 6 bases and 6 bases, in that order; junction bases with no gene match: 8. Germline CDR1 is SNHLY and CDR2 is FYNNEI. CDR3 DNA sequence: TGTGCCAGCAGGGGGGACTATGTTGCCAATGAGCAGTTCTTC. Translated: CASRGDYVANEQFF.

The chain recombines TRBV7-9 with TRBJ1-1; possibly TRBD1 for D (6 bases). Germline CDR1 is SEHNR and CDR2 is FQNEAQ (reference sequence). CDR3 length: 15 residues. The V gene lost 0 bases and the J gene lost 1 base, with 9 bases spanning the gap. In DNA, the CDR3 is TGTGCCAGCAGCTTAGCGGCGGGGGCGAACACTGAAGCTTTCTTT. Its protein is CASSLAAGANTEAFF.

The rearrangement joins TRBV5-4 to TRBJ2-7; 8 positions match TRBD1. V lost 0 bases and J lost 5; bases outside the gene matches: 4. The CDR3 loop spans 14 amino acids. Germline V gives CDR1 SGHNT, CDR2 YYREEE (reference sequence). CDR3 nucleotides: TGTGCCAGCAGCTTGGCGACAGGGGCCCACGAGCAGTACTTC. Residues: CASSLATGAHEQYF.

The gene calls are TRBV18 and TRBJ2-7; D is possibly TRBD1 (6 bases). The CDR3 extends over 13 amino acids. The V gene lost 6 bases and the J gene lost 4 bases, with 13 bases spanning the gap. Germline V gene data show CDR1 as KGHSH and CDR2 as LQKENI. CDR3 in DNA: TGTGCCAGCTCCCCAAAACAGGGATACGAGCAGTACTTC. Its translation is CASSPKQGYEQYF.

This clone was recorded a few times. This rearrangement joins TRBV3-1 (or the pseudogene TRBV3-2) to TRBJ2-7; D is perhaps TRBD2 (5 bases). CDR3 length: 15 residues. Per germline, CDR1 LGHDT and CDR2 YNNKEL (reference sequence). The CDR3: CADPEFPDGTYEQYF. CDR3 coding DNA: TGTGCAGACCCCGAGTTCCCAGACGGGACCTACGAGCAGTACTTC.

V and J are TRBV15 and TRBJ2-7; possible D gene TRBD1, 6 bases. This CDR3 is 15 amino acids long. Trimming cost V 1 base and J 7 bases, with 17 bases left between them. The germline gives CDR1 LNHNV, CDR2 YYDKDF (reference sequence). The CDR3 reads CATSRVTDSLREQYF. CDR3 nucleotide sequence: TGTGCCACCAGCAGAGTTACGGACAGCTTAAGGGAGCAGTACTTC. The variable domain in full, with the rest retrieved from reference TRBV15 and TRBJ2-7, is DAMVIQNPRYQVTQFGKPVTLSCSQTLNHNVMYWYQQKSSQAPKLLFHYYDKDFNNEADTPDNFQSRRPNTSFCFLDIRSPGLGDTAMYLCATSRVTDSLREQYFGPGTRLTVT.

This clone came up a few times. J is TRBJ1-6 and V is TRBV10-2; D possibly corresponds to TRBD1 (5 bases). V dropped 3 bases and J dropped 10 bases, with 10 bases sitting between them. Per the germline V gene, CDR1 is WSHSY and CDR2 is SAAADI. The CDR3 has 13 amino acids. CDR3 amino acids: CASSEDRGSPLHF. Written as DNA, the CDR3 is TGCGCCAGCAGTGAAGACAGAGGCTCACCCCTCCACTTT.

This rearrangement joins TRBV5-1 to TRBJ2-1; D is possibly TRBD1 (6 bases). The CDR3 covers 19 residues. Germline CDR1 and CDR2: SGHRS and YFSETQ. V lost 1 base and J lost 0, with 20 bases in between. CDR3 DNA: TGCGCCAGCAGCTTGACTGCCTATCAACAGGGAAGCTCCTACAATGAGCAGTTCTTC. Its translation is CASSLTAYQQGSSYNEQFF.

This clone has more than one count but fewer than ten. The chain recombines TRBV14 with TRBJ2-5, with D perhaps matching TRBD1 (6 bases). This CDR3 spans 15 amino acids. Trimming shortened V by 5 bases and J by 6 bases, and 19 bases separated the two germline ends. Germline-derived CDR1 and CDR2 are SGHDN and FVKESK. The CDR3 is CASSLQTGRGQTQYF. CDR3 DNA sequence: TGTGCCAGCAGCTTACAGACAGGTCGGGGACAGACCCAGTACTTC.

The chain employs TRBV19 and TRBJ1-4; D unresolved. The CDR3 is made up of 12 amino acids. In germline, CDR1 is LNHDA, CDR2 SQIVND (reference sequence). V was clipped by 7 bases and J by 3 bases, with 6 bases between them. CDR3 coding DNA: TGTGCCAGTAATTATCCTAATGAAAAACTGTTTTTT. It is translated as CASNYPNEKLFF.

CDR3 sequence (DNA): TGTGCCAGCAGCTCGCGGACTAGCGGGAGGGTGAGGGAGCAGTACTTC. This translates into CASSSRTSGRVREQYF. This chain connects TRBV7-2 to TRBJ2-7; 15 bases line up with TRBD2. Losses at the gene ends were 4 bases for V and 7 bases for J; bases not matched to a gene: 8. Germline-derived CDR1 and CDR2 are SGHTA and FQGNSA. CDR3 length equals 16 residues.

The chain's CDR3 is CATSREVDSYNEQFF. In nucleotides, the CDR3 is TGTGCCACCAGCCGGGAGGTTGACTCCTACAATGAGCAGTTCTTC. The chain links TRBV15 to TRBJ2-1, with 7 bases aligning to TRBD2. The CDR3 length is 15 residues. The germline gives CDR1 LNHNV, CDR2 YYDKDF (reference sequence). V shed 5 bases and J 0 bases; nucleotides not matched to a gene: 4. Using reference TRBV15 and TRBJ2-1 for the parts outside the CDR3, the full variable domain is DAMVIQNPRYQVTQFGKPVTLSCSQTLNHNVMYWYQQKSSQAPKLLFHYYDKDFNNEADTPDNFQSRRPNTSFCFLDIRSPGLGDTAMYLCATSREVDSYNEQFFGPGTRLTVL.